Listed here are 30 T cell receptor beta chains from one sample, sequenced in a study of early T cells in non-severe SARS-CoV-2 infection. TCRdb reprocessed the 5' RACE reads via MiXCR and lists one record per CDR3 protein. The sample includes some 82,000 distinct CDR3 sequences, 9% to 13% of them seen just once. The sample taken for sequencing was whole blood. These receptors were taken from an adult who was a healthcare worker with PCR-confirmed SARS-CoV-2 infection or an uninfected control (not recorded which).

The table lists this clonotype with many counts. The CDR3 is CASQREYEQFF. CDR3 in DNA: TGTGCCAGCCAGCGGGAATATGAGCAGTTCTTC. This chain joins TRBV6-5 and TRBJ2-1; 7 nucleotides line up with TRBD2. With 8 bases clipped from V and 8 bases from J, the junction kept 3 bases outside the gene matches. CDR1 is MNHEY and CDR2 is SVGAGI in the germline V gene. The CDR3 extends over 11 amino acids.

This clonotype was counted ten times or more. The chain recombines TRBV11-1 with TRBJ2-1; D uncertain. The CDR3 contains 13 residues. The germline V and J ends were trimmed by 5 bases and 8 bases, with 13 bases remaining between them. CDR1 and CDR2 from the germline V gene are SGHAT and FQDESV (reference sequence). CDR3 protein: CASSARADYEQFF. DNA of the CDR3: TGTGCCAGCAGCGCCCGAGCTGACTATGAGCAGTTCTTC. The full variable domain, with the rest looked up from reference TRBV11-1 and TRBJ2-1, is EAEVAQSPRYKITEKSQAVAFWCDPISGHATLYWYRQILGQGPELLVQFQDESVVDDSQLPKDRFSAERLKGVDSTLKIQPAELGDSAMYLCASSARADYEQFFGPGTRLTVL.

This clonotype was observed at least ten times. The rearrangement joins TRBV20-1 to TRBJ2-7; TRBD2 is a possible D gene (6 bases). This CDR3 region has 14 residues. Germline loops: CDR1 DFQATT, CDR2 SNEGSKA (reference sequence). V shed 4 bases and J shed 0 bases, with 13 bases lying between them. CDR3 nucleotide sequence: TGCAGTGCTACCCGGGGGAAGGGCTCCTACGAGCAGTACTTC. Its protein product is CSATRGKGSYEQYF.

The V gene is TRBV3-1, the J gene TRBJ2-7; D is unclear. Germline V gene lookup returns CDR1 LGHDT and CDR2 YNNKEL (reference sequence). The CDR3 consists of 14 residues. Trimming cost V 6 bases and J 2 bases, with 14 bases left between them. The DNA of the CDR3 is TGTGCCAGCAGTCCCCGGACGGTCGCCTACGAGCAGTACTTC. It specifies CASSPRTVAYEQYF.

This chain connects TRBV9 to TRBJ2-1; the match to TRBD1 covers 8 bases. V lost 0 bases, J lost 9 bases, and 5 bases stayed unmatched. The V gene's germline CDR1 is SGDLS and CDR2 YYNGEE. The length of the CDR3 is 14 residues. CDR3: CASSVVSGGGEQFF. CDR3 nucleotides: TGTGCCAGCAGCGTAGTTTCAGGGGGCGGTGAGCAGTTCTTC.

This clonotype was found many times. The V gene is TRBV11-3, the J gene TRBJ2-1, with TRBD2 matching over 12 bases. There are 15 residues in the CDR3. Germline V lookup: CDR1 SGHNT, CDR2 YENEEA. V shed 2 bases and J 10 bases; nucleotides not matched to a gene: 6. The CDR3 DNA follows: TGTGCCAGCAGCTTACTAGCGGGAGGGCCTATCGAGCAGTTCTTC. This translates into CASSLLAGGPIEQFF.

This clonotype was seen many times. The chain recombines TRBV5-1 with TRBJ2-3; the match to TRBD2 covers 8 bases. Germline CDR1 SGHRS, CDR2 YFSETQ. Trimming cost V 4 bases and J 5 bases; bases outside gene matches: 12. The CDR3 consists of 16 residues. CDR3 sequence: CASSGRTGGPEDTQYF. The CDR3 DNA sequence: TGCGCCAGCAGCGGACGGACGGGGGGGCCGGAAGATACGCAGTATTTT.

This clonotype was seen a handful of times. The chain joins TRBV11-2 to TRBJ2-1; D might be TRBD2 (7 bases). Looked up from germline, CDR1 is SGHAT and CDR2 is FQNNGV. V gave up 5 bases and J gave up 9 bases, with 17 bases separating them. This CDR3 spans 14 amino acids. The CDR3 protein is CASSLLAAGAEQFF. The CDR3 DNA reads TGTGCCAGCAGCCTATTAGCGGCGGGGGCTGAGCAGTTCTTC.

This clonotype has at least ten counts. This rearrangement joins TRBV7-3 to TRBJ1-1; D ambiguous. The germline V gene encodes CDR1 SGHTA and CDR2 FQGTGA. The CDR3 length is 13 residues. Trimming took off 5 bases at V and 13 bases at J, with 20 bases between the two ends. CDR3 residues: CASSLEPGLRGFF. The CDR3 nucleotides read TGTGCCAGCAGCCTAGAGCCGGGTCTGAGAGGTTTCTTT.

V usage is TRBV20-1 and J usage is TRBJ2-5; no clear D. Trimming took off 0 bases at V and 4 bases at J, with 9 bases between the two ends. CDR1 is DFQATT and CDR2 is SNEGSKA in the germline V gene (reference sequence). The CDR3 sequence is 13 residues long. For the CDR3, the DNA is TGCAGTGCTAGAGATATTAGCACAGAGACCCAGTACTTC. It translates to CSARDISTETQYF.

In this sample, this clonotype turned up many times. This chain uses TRBV29-1 with TRBJ2-5; TRBD2 might be the D (6 bases). The CDR3 is 10 residues long. Germline-derived CDR1 and CDR2 are SQVTM and ANQGSEA. Trimming left V 7 bases short and J 9 bases short, with 12 bases between. CDR3 DNA sequence: TGCAGCGGGGGGGACGCGTCCCAGTACTTC. Translation gives CSGGDASQYF.

Ten or more counts support this clonotype. The chain uses TRBV18 and TRBJ1-5, with D perhaps TRBD1 (5 bases). CDR3 length: 15 residues. V shed 6 bases and J shed 0 bases, with 12 bases lying between them. The germline V gene has CDR1 KGHSH and CDR2 LQKENI. The CDR3 sequence: CASSDGTGSNQPQHF. DNA of the CDR3: TGTGCCAGCTCGGACGGGACGGGTAGCAATCAGCCCCAGCATTTT. Supplemented by reference TRBV18 and TRBJ1-5, the full variable domain reads NAGVMQNPRHLVRRRGQEARLRCSPMKGHSHVYWYRQLPEEGLKFMVYLQKENIIDESGMPKERFSAEFPKEGPSILRIQQVVRGDSAAYFCASSDGTGSNQPQHFGDGTRLSIL.

This clonotype was detected only a few times. The chain recombines TRBV10-1 with TRBJ1-1, with 8 bases that match TRBD1. The V gene's germline CDR1 is WNHNN and CDR2 SYGVQD (reference sequence). V was clipped by 3 bases and J by 4 bases; unmatched bases: 4. This CDR3 contains 14 residues. The CDR3 DNA follows: TGCGCCAGCAGTGAAAGGACAGGGCTCACTGAAGCTTTCTTT. Translating gives CASSERTGLTEAFF.

By frequency in the sample, this clonotype is medium-sized. The J gene is TRBJ2-7, the V gene TRBV18; the match to TRBD1 covers 8 bases. The length of the CDR3 is 16 residues. The V and J ends lost 3 bases and 2 bases, in that order; junction bases with no gene match: 9. Germline assignment: CDR1 KGHSH and CDR2 LQKENI. The CDR3: CASSPPTGQATYEQYF. In DNA form, the CDR3 reads TGTGCCAGCTCACCCCCGACGGGACAGGCTACCTACGAGCAGTACTTC. Complete variable domain (other parts from reference TRBV18 and TRBJ2-7): NAGVMQNPRHLVRRRGQEARLRCSPMKGHSHVYWYRQLPEEGLKFMVYLQKENIIDESGMPKERFSAEFPKEGPSILRIQQVVRGDSAAYFCASSPPTGQATYEQYFGPGTRLTVT.

Ten or more counts support this clonotype. The V gene is TRBV3-1, the J gene TRBJ2-1, with D possibly matching TRBD1 (5 bases). This CDR3 spans 15 amino acids. Germline CDR1 is LGHDT and CDR2 is YNNKEL (reference sequence). The V end was cut by 3 bases, the J end by 2 bases, with 11 bases between. The CDR3 coding sequence is TGTGCCAGCAGCCACCGACAGCTGCCCTACAATGAGCAGTTCTTC. Translating gives CASSHRQLPYNEQFF.

There are a few counts of this clonotype. The J gene is TRBJ1-5, the V gene TRBV29-1; weak D call: TRBD1 (5 bases). V lost 0 bases to trimming and J lost 7 bases, with 10 bases between them. Germline values: CDR1 SQVTM, CDR2 ANQGSEA. The CDR3 loop spans 13 amino acids. CDR3 sequence: CSVEDHGGQPQHF. The CDR3 DNA sequence: TGCAGCGTTGAAGATCATGGGGGACAGCCCCAGCATTTT. Complete variable domain (other parts from reference TRBV29-1 and TRBJ1-5): SAVISQKPSRDICQRGTSLTIQCQVDSQVTMMFWYRQQPGQSLTLIATANQGSEATYESGFVIDKFPISRPNLTFSTLTVSNMSPEDSSIYLCSVEDHGGQPQHFGDGTRLSIL.

There are many counts of this clonotype. V is TRBV2 and J is TRBJ1-1, with TRBD1 identical over 8 bases. The V gene's germline CDR1 is SNHLY and CDR2 FYNNEI. The length of the CDR3 is 14 residues. The V and J ends lost 5 bases and 2 bases, in that order; junction bases with no gene match: 4. The CDR3 DNA is TGTGCCAGCAGTCTCGGACAGGGAAACACTGAAGCTTTCTTT. Translation gives CASSLGQGNTEAFF. The full variable domain, with the rest looked up from reference TRBV2 and TRBJ1-1, is EPEVTQTPSHQVTQMGQEVILRCVPISNHLYFYWYRQILGQKVEFLVSFYNNEISEKSEIFDDQFSVERPDGSNFTLKIRSTKLEDSAMYFCASSLGQGNTEAFFGQGTRLTVV.

This clonotype came up many times. The chain joins TRBV6-6 to TRBJ1-3; D is uncertain. CDR1 is MNHNY and CDR2 is SVGAGI in the germline V gene (reference sequence). The CDR3 is made up of 15 amino acids. Trimming stripped 5 bases from V and 4 bases from J, with 15 bases between. The CDR3 loop is CASSPPGSRGNTIYF. CDR3 in DNA: TGTGCCAGCAGTCCCCCGGGGAGTAGAGGAAACACCATATATTTT.

This clonotype appeared a few times. The J gene is TRBJ2-7, the V gene TRBV3-1; weak D call: TRBD1 (5 bases). This CDR3 region has 14 residues. Germline V gene data show CDR1 as LGHDT and CDR2 as YNNKEL (reference sequence). The V gene lost 0 bases and the J gene lost 2 bases, with 8 bases spanning the gap. CDR3 bases: TGTGCCAGCAGCCAAGACAGGGTAGCCTACGAGCAGTACTTC. Amino acids: CASSQDRVAYEQYF.

The sample holds a few counts of this clonotype. J is TRBJ2-3 and V is TRBV5-1; D gene uncertain. Germline V gives CDR1 SGHRS, CDR2 YFSETQ. V was trimmed by 5 bases and J by 5 bases, leaving 6 bases between them. CDR3 size: 11 residues. DNA for the CDR3: TGCGCCAGCAGGATGGTAGATACGCAGTATTTT. Protein: CASRMVDTQYF.

This clonotype was counted between two and nine times. The V call is TRBV29-1, the J call TRBJ2-7, with a tentative D call TRBD1 (6 bases). The CDR3 is made up of 11 amino acids. V lost 7 bases and J lost 7, with 14 bases in between. Germline V gene sequence: CDR1 SQVTM, CDR2 ANQGSEA. The DNA of the CDR3 is TGCAGCGGAGGGGACAAGAGGGAGCAGTACTTC. It yields the protein CSGGDKREQYF.

This clonotype has ten or more counts. The chain combines TRBV7-8 with TRBJ2-1; 10 bases line up with TRBD2. V trimming: 1 base; J trimming: 3 bases; junction bases outside the gene matches: 3. The germline CDR1 and CDR2 sequences are SGHVS and FQNEAQ. The CDR3 has 16 amino acids. The CDR3 here is CASSLEGLAVYNEQFF. DNA for the CDR3: TGTGCCAGCAGCTTAGAAGGACTAGCGGTCTACAATGAGCAGTTCTTC.

The sample holds a few counts of this clonotype. The rearrangement links TRBV6-5 to TRBJ1-2; the D is unclear. The CDR3 loop spans 13 amino acids. In germline, CDR1 is MNHEY, CDR2 SVGAGI. Trimming pared 4 bases from V and 3 bases from J, leaving 9 bases between. The CDR3 is CASSSSSYYGYTF. The CDR3 region has the DNA TGTGCCAGCAGTTCGTCCAGTTACTATGGCTACACCTTC.

This clonotype appeared a few times. The chain employs TRBV7-9 and TRBJ2-5, with 8 nucleotides matching TRBD2. The V gene's germline CDR1 is SEHNR and CDR2 FQNEAQ (reference sequence). The junction had 7 bases not matched to a gene; V was cut back by 1 base and J by 3 bases. The CDR3 contains 16 residues. The CDR3 region has the DNA TGTGCCAGCAGCTTAGGGTCGGGAGGGCCGGAAGAGACCCAGTACTTC. This sequence encodes CASSLGSGGPEETQYF.

This clonotype turned up a few times. The rearrangement links TRBV7-8 to TRBJ2-2; 9 bases match TRBD1. In germline, CDR1 is SGHVS, CDR2 FQNEAQ. The CDR3 spans 15 residues. V was pared by 5 bases and J by 5 bases, with 6 bases of the junction left unmatched. This CDR3 reads CASSPRDRVTGELFF. The DNA of the CDR3 is TGTGCCAGCAGCCCCCGGGACAGGGTTACCGGGGAGCTGTTTTTT. The full variable domain, completed using reference TRBV7-8 and TRBJ2-2, is GAGVSQSPRYKVAKRGQDVALRCDPISGHVSLFWYQQALGQGPEFLTYFQNEAQLDKSGLPSDRFFAERPEGSVSTLKIQRTQQEDSAVYLCASSPRDRVTGELFFGEGSRLTVL.

This clonotype appeared many times. The chain has TRBV11-2 and TRBJ2-5; D ambiguous. Trimming removed 3 bases at V and 2 bases at J, with 7 bases between. Per the germline V gene, CDR1 is SGHAT and CDR2 is FQNNGV. The CDR3 length is 13 residues. The CDR3 DNA sequence: TGTGCCAGCAGCTTTCAGATACAAGAGACCCAGTACTTC. This encodes CASSFQIQETQYF.

This clonotype turned up a few times. This rearrangement joins TRBV11-3 to TRBJ2-2; D is unresolved. Trimming removed 5 bases at V and 4 bases at J, with 8 bases between. This CDR3 spans 13 amino acids. Germline CDR1 reads SGHNT; CDR2 reads YENEEA. As DNA, the CDR3 is TGTGCCAGCAGCCAATACACCACCGGGGAGCTGTTTTTT. Protein: CASSQYTTGELFF. Looking up the rest from reference TRBV11-3 and TRBJ2-2 gives the full variable domain: EAGVVQSPRYKIIEKKQPVAFWCNPISGHNTLYWYLQNLGQGPELLIRYENEEAVDDSQLPKDRFSAERLKGVDSTLKIQPAELGDSAVYLCASSQYTTGELFFGEGSRLTVL.

This sequence joins TRBV6-5 and TRBJ2-2; TRBD2 agrees at 8 bases. V lost 0 bases and J lost 6; bases outside the gene matches: 6. The CDR3 extends over 16 amino acids. From germline, CDR1 is MNHEY and CDR2 SVGAGI. This CDR3 reads CASSYSRAGESGELFF. CDR3 coding DNA: TGTGCCAGCAGTTACTCTAGAGCGGGAGAGTCCGGGGAGCTGTTTTTT.

The chain couples TRBV25-1 to TRBJ2-7, with 7 bases that match TRBD1. V gave up 8 bases and J gave up 2 bases; unmatched junction bases: 6. CDR3 length equals 13 residues. The V gene's germline CDR1 is MGHDK and CDR2 SYGVNS. As DNA, the CDR3 is TGTGCCAGCCAAAAGACAGGGACCTACGAGCAGTACTTC. Translated: CASQKTGTYEQYF.

The sample holds many counts of this clonotype. The chain employs TRBV6-6 and TRBJ1-1; tentative D call: TRBD1 (5 bases). The V gene lost 0 bases and the J gene lost 7 bases, with 6 bases spanning the gap. Germline V CDR1 and CDR2: MNHNY, SVGAGI (reference sequence). The CDR3 is made up of 12 amino acids. The CDR3 loop is CASSYSTDEAFF. The CDR3 nucleotides are TGTGCCAGCAGTTACTCGACAGATGAAGCTTTCTTT.